This record looks at one T cell receptor beta chain sequence and its context. The antigen is not known. The record originates from a study of OX40 agonist ivuxolimab in advanced cancers. The overall study: Across the patients, intravenous ivuxolimab was delivered every 2 weeks at 0.01 to 10 mg/kg. Three patients got partial responses; one had hepatocellular carcinoma and two had cutaneous melanoma. Study outcomes and limitations: Clones of CD4+ and CD8+ blood T cells grew by week 6 at doses of 0.1 to 3.0 mg/kg.

Clones were sequenced by immunoSEQ multiplex PCR, and TCRdb holds only the in-frame ones, with some missing. Of approximately 82,000 clones in the sample, roughly 86% were seen once. Per germline, CDR1 KGHSH and CDR2 LQKENI. V lost 4 bases and J lost 4; bases outside the gene matches: 9. The CDR3 runs to 16 residues. The chain has TRBV18 and TRBJ2-5; 10 nucleotides align to TRBD2. This TCR was sampled from an adult with an advanced solid tumor such as melanoma, head and neck, liver or kidney cancer. The source was CD4+ or CD8+ T cells sorted from blood, collected in a trial of the OX40 agonist ivuxolimab. The chain's CDR3 is CASSQRSGRAGETQYF. The CDR3 DNA reads TGTGCCAGCTCACAGCGGAGCGGGAGGGCCGGAGAGACCCAGTACTTC.